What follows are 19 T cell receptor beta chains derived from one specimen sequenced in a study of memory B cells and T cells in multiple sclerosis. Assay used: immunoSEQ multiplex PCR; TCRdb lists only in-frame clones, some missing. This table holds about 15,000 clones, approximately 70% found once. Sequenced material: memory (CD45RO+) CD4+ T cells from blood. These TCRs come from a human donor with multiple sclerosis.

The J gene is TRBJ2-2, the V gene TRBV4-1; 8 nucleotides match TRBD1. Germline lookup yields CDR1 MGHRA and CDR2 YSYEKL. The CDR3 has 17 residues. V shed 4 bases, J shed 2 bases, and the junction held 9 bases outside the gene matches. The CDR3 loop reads CASSLVLGTGNTGELFF. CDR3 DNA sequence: TGCGCCAGCAGCCTCGTATTAGGGACAGGAAACACCGGGGAGCTGTTTTTT.

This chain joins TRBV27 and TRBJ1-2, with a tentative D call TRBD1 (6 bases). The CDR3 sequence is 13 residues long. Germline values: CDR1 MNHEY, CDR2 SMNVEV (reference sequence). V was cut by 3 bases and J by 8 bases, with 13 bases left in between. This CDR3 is CASSLITGYGYTF. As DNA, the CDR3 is TGTGCCAGCAGTTTGATCACAGGGTACGGCTACACCTTC.

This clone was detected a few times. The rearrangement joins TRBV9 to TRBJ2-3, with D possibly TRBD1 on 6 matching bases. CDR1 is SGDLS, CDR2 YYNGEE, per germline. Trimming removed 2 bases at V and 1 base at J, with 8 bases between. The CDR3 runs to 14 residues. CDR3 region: CASSVGTRTDTQYF. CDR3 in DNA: TGTGCCAGCAGCGTGGGGACACGCACAGATACGCAGTATTTT.

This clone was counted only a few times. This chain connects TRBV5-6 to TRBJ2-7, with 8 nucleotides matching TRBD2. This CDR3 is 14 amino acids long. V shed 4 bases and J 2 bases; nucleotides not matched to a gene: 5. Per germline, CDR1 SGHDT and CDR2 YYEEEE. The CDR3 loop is CASSQPGLAYEQYF. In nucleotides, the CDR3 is TGTGCCAGCAGCCAACCGGGACTAGCCTACGAGCAGTACTTC.

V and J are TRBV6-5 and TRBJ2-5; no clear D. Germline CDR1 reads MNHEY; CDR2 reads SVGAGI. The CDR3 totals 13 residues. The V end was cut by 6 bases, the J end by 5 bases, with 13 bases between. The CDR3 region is CASSPLLSETQYF. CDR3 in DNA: TGTGCCAGCAGCCCCCTTCTTTCGGAGACCCAGTACTTC.

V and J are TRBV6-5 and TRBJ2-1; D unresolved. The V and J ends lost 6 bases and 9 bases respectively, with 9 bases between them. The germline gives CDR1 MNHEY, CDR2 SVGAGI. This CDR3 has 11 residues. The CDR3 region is CASSQASEQFF. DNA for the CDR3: TGTGCCAGCAGCCAAGCTAGTGAGCAGTTCTTC.

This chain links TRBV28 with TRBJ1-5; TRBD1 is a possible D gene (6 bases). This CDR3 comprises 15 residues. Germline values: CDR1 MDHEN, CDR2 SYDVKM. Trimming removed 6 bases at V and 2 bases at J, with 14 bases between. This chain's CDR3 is CASRSGEIGNQPQHF. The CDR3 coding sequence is TGTGCCAGCAGATCAGGGGAAATAGGCAATCAGCCCCAGCATTTT. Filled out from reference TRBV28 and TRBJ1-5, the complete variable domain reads DVKVTQSSRYLVKRTGEKVFLECVQDMDHENMFWYRQDPGLGLRLIYFSYDVKMKEKGDIPEGYSVSREKKERFSLILESASTNQTSMYLCASRSGEIGNQPQHFGDGTRLSIL.

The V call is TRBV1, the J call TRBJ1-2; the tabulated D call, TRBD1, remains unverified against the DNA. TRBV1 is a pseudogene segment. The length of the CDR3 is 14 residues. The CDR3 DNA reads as TGCACCAGCAGCCAAACGACAGGGGACTATGGCTACACCTTC. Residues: CTSSQTTGDYGYTF.

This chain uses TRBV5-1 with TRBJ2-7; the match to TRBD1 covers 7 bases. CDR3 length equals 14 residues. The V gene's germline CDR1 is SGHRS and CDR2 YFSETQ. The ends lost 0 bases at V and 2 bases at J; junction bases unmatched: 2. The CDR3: CASSLAGTAYEQYF. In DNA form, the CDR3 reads TGCGCCAGCAGCTTGGCCGGGACAGCCTACGAGCAGTACTTC.

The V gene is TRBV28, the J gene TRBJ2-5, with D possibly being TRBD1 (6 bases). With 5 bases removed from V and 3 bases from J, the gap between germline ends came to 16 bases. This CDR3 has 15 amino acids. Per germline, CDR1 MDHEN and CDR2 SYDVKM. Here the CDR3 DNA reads TGTGCCAGCAGTCCAACATCCAGGGGAGAAGAGACCCAGTACTTC. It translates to CASSPTSRGEETQYF.

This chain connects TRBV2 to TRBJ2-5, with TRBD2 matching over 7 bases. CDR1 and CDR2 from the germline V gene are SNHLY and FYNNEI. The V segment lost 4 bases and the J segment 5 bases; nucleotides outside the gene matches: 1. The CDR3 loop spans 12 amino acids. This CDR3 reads CASSGEGETQYF. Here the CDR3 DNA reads TGTGCCAGCAGTGGGGAGGGGGAGACCCAGTACTTC.

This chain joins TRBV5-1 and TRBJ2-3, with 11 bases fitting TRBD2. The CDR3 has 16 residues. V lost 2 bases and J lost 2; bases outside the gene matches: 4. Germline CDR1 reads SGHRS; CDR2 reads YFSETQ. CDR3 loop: CASSLDSGRDTDTQYF. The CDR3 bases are TGCGCCAGCAGCTTAGATAGCGGGAGGGACACAGATACGCAGTATTTT.

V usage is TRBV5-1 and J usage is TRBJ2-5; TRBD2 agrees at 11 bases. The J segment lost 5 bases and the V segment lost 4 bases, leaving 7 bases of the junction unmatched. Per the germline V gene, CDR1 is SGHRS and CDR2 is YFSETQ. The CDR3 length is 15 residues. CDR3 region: CASSGSGLAEETQYF. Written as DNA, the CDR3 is TGCGCCAGCAGCGGCTCGGGACTAGCGGAGGAGACCCAGTACTTC.

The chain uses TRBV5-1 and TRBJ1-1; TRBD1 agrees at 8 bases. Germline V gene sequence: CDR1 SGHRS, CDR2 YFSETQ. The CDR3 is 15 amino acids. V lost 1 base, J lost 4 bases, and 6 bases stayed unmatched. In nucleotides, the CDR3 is TGCGCCAGCAGCTTGAGCAGGGGGCTTGGCACTGAAGCTTTCTTT. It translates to CASSLSRGLGTEAFF. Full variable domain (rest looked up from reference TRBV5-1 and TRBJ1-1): KAGVTQTPRYLIKTRGQQVTLSCSPISGHRSVSWYQQTPGQGLQFLFEYFSETQRNKGNFPGRFSGRQFSNSRSEMNVSTLELGDSALYLCASSLSRGLGTEAFFGQGTRLTVV.

The CDR3 region has the DNA TGTGCCAGTACCGGGACAAGCAATCAGCCCCAGCATTTT. Translated: CASTGTSNQPQHF. The chain couples TRBV19 to TRBJ1-5, with a weak D call TRBD1 (6 bases). The CDR3 is 13 residues long. Germline assignment: CDR1 LNHDA and CDR2 SQIVND (reference sequence). The ends were cut back, 7 bases at V and 1 base at J, with 8 bases in the middle.

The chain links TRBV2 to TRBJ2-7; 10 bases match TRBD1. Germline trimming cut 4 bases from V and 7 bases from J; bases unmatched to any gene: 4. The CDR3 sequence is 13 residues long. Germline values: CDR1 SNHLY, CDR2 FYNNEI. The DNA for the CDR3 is TGTGCCAGCAGTGGACAGGGGGCTGGTGAGCAGTACTTC. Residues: CASSGQGAGEQYF.

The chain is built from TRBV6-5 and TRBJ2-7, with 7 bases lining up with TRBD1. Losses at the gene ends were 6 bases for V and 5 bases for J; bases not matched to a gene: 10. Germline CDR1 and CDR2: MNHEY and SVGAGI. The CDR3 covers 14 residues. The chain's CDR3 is CASSYDRVGHEQYF. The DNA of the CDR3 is TGTGCCAGCAGCTACGACAGGGTAGGCCACGAGCAGTACTTC.

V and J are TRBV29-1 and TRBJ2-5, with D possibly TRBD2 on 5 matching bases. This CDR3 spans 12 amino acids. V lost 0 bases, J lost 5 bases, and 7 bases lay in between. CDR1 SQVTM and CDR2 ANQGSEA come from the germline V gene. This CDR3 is CSVEETGETQYF. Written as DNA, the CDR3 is TGCAGCGTTGAAGAGACGGGGGAGACCCAGTACTTC.

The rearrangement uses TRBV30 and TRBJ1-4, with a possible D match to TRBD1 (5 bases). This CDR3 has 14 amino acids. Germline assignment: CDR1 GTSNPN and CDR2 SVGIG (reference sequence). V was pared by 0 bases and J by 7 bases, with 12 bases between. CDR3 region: CAWSVGTGVEKLFF. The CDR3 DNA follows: TGTGCCTGGAGTGTCGGCACAGGTGTTGAAAAACTGTTTTTT.